The 17 T cell receptor beta chains given below trace back to one sample, sequenced in a study of blood T cell repertoires in COVID-19. Sequenced by immunoSEQ multiplex PCR; TCRdb stores in-frame clones only, minus some. The sample consists of about 150,000 clones, around four fifths of them appearing once. Specimen: PBMCs or T cells enriched from blood (not recorded which). Source of these receptors: a man in his sixties or seventies who had been exposed to COVID-19.

This clone was observed once. J is TRBJ2-1 and V is TRBV28; 10 bases are shared with TRBD2. V gave up 6 bases and J gave up 4 bases; unmatched junction bases: 9. Germline CDR1 reads MDHEN; CDR2 reads SYDVKM. The CDR3 covers 16 residues. The CDR3 bases are TGTGCCAGCAGGCCACAAGCGGGAGGGCCTTACAATGAGCAGTTCTTC. Its translation: CASRPQAGGPYNEQFF.

V and J are TRBV9 and TRBJ1-5; D may be TRBD1 (6 bases). Trimming removed 0 bases from V and 6 bases from J, with 13 bases in between. The CDR3 totals 15 residues. CDR1 is SGDLS, CDR2 YYNGEE, per germline. The CDR3 bases are TGTGCCAGCAGCGTAGGTCCAGGGGTAAGTCAGCCCCAGCATTTT. Translating it yields CASSVGPGVSQPQHF.

This clone was detected a few times. The chain joins TRBV5-5 to TRBJ2-7, with TRBD1 as a possible D gene (8 bases). The CDR3 length is 15 residues. Trimming left V 2 bases short and J 3 bases short, with 15 bases between. The V gene's germline CDR1 is SGHKS and CDR2 YYEKEE (reference sequence). Here the CDR3 DNA reads TGTGCCAGCAGCTTAGCGGGACAGGTGAGCTACGAGCAGTACTTC. It yields the protein CASSLAGQVSYEQYF.

V gene TRBV5-1 combines with J gene TRBJ1-2; 8 bases fit TRBD1. J was trimmed by 6 bases and V by 3 bases; bases with no gene match: 4. Germline V gives CDR1 SGHRS, CDR2 YFSETQ. The CDR3 is made up of 13 amino acids. CDR3 in amino acids: CASSSGQGHGYTF. The DNA for the CDR3 is TGCGCCAGCAGCTCTGGACAGGGCCATGGCTACACCTTC.

The J gene is TRBJ1-1, the V gene TRBV29-1; 7 positions agree with TRBD1. Germline CDR1 reads SQVTM; CDR2 reads ANQGSEA. With 2 bases clipped from V and 0 bases from J, the junction kept 3 bases outside the gene matches. The CDR3 length is 14 residues. The CDR3 DNA reads TGCAGCGTTGAAAGCAGGGGGATGAACACTGAAGCTTTCTTT. Translating it yields CSVESRGMNTEAFF.

The chain carries TRBV14 and TRBJ2-7; D is undetermined. This CDR3 is built from 14 residues. Trimming cost V 6 bases and J 0 bases, with 12 bases left between them. Germline assignment: CDR1 SGHDN and CDR2 FVKESK. This chain's CDR3 is CASSPVRSSYEQYF. In DNA form, the CDR3 reads TGTGCCAGCAGTCCGGTGCGGAGCTCCTACGAGCAGTACTTC.

This sequence joins TRBV3-1 (or the pseudogene TRBV3-2) and TRBJ1-2; 8 bases map to TRBD1. Germline loops: CDR1 LGHDT, CDR2 YNNKEL (reference sequence). This CDR3 is 13 amino acids long. The V and J ends lost 4 bases and 8 bases, in that order; junction bases with no gene match: 6. The CDR3 DNA is TGTGCCAGCAGCCCTCAAGGACAGGGAGGCTACACCTTC. This codes for CASSPQGQGGYTF.

The chain joins TRBV7-9 to TRBJ2-7, with D possibly matching TRBD1 (5 bases). This CDR3 spans 14 amino acids. Germline assignment: CDR1 SEHNR and CDR2 FQNEAQ (reference sequence). The V end lost 1 base, the J end lost 5 bases, and 12 bases lay between the germline ends. The CDR3: CASSLGQGHNEQYF. Written as DNA, the CDR3 is TGTGCCAGCAGCTTAGGGCAGGGTCACAACGAGCAGTACTTC.

This clone was seen once. The rearrangement joins TRBV27 to TRBJ2-7; 8 bases are a match to TRBD1. Losses at the gene ends were 2 bases for V and 2 bases for J; bases not matched to a gene: 2. This CDR3 is built from 14 residues. Germline V gene data show CDR1 as MNHEY and CDR2 as SMNVEV (reference sequence). CDR3 residues: CASSLRQGTYEQYF. The CDR3 nucleotides are TGTGCCAGCAGTTTAAGACAGGGGACCTACGAGCAGTACTTC.

V usage is TRBV5-1 and J usage is TRBJ2-1; TRBD2 agrees at 7 bases. V lost 0 bases, J lost 7 bases, and 4 bases stayed unmatched. This CDR3 contains 14 residues. Germline CDR1 SGHRS, CDR2 YFSETQ. The CDR3 sequence is CASSLVGGMNEQFF. The CDR3 DNA reads TGCGCCAGCAGCTTGGTGGGAGGGATGAATGAGCAGTTCTTC. The full variable domain, completed using reference TRBV5-1 and TRBJ2-1, is KAGVTQTPRYLIKTRGQQVTLSCSPISGHRSVSWYQQTPGQGLQFLFEYFSETQRNKGNFPGRFSGRQFSNSRSEMNVSTLELGDSALYLCASSLVGGMNEQFFGPGTRLTVL.

The rearrangement joins TRBV5-1 to TRBJ2-7; possibly TRBD2 for D (7 bases). The CDR3 loop spans 14 amino acids. Looked up from germline, CDR1 is SGHRS and CDR2 is YFSETQ. Trimming shortened V by 7 bases and J by 6 bases, and 20 bases separated the two germline ends. CDR3 nucleotide sequence: TGCGCCAGCGGCGGGGGCGGGAGTCCGTTCGAGCAGTACTTC. This codes for CASGGGGSPFEQYF.

The J gene is TRBJ2-1, the V gene TRBV7-6; 8 nucleotides match TRBD2. V shed 5 bases and J 3 bases; nucleotides not matched to a gene: 18. In germline, CDR1 is SGHVS, CDR2 FNYEAQ. This CDR3 has 19 residues. The CDR3 spells CASSRIPPSGGVVYNEQFF. DNA of the CDR3: TGTGCCAGCAGCCGAATACCACCTTCCGGGGGGGTAGTCTACAATGAGCAGTTCTTC.

This sequence joins TRBV19 and TRBJ2-1, with 8 bases aligning to TRBD2. In germline, CDR1 is LNHDA, CDR2 SQIVND (reference sequence). V was pared by 5 bases and J by 6 bases, with 6 bases of the junction left unmatched. The CDR3 extends over 14 amino acids. Here the CDR3 DNA reads TGTGCCAGTAGTCCCTCGGGACTAGGCAATGAGCAGTTCTTC. The encoded protein is CASSPSGLGNEQFF.

This clone appeared once. This rearrangement joins TRBV19 to TRBJ2-7; no reliable D call. The germline gives CDR1 LNHDA, CDR2 SQIVND (reference sequence). The CDR3 is made up of 13 amino acids. The germline V and J ends were trimmed by 3 bases and 2 bases, with 8 bases remaining between them. DNA for the CDR3: TGTGCCAGTAGTATCCGACTTACCTACGAGCAGTACTTC. Its translation is CASSIRLTYEQYF. The full variable domain, with the rest looked up from reference TRBV19 and TRBJ2-7, is DGGITQSPKYLFRKEGQNVTLSCEQNLNHDAMYWYRQDPGQGLRLIYYSQIVNDFQKGDIAEGYSVSREKKESFPLTVTSAQKNPTAFYLCASSIRLTYEQYFGPGTRLTVT.

The chain couples TRBV7-9 to TRBJ1-2; possible D gene TRBD1, 6 bases. The CDR3 spans 13 residues. Trimming removed 5 bases at V and 8 bases at J, with 15 bases between. Germline values: CDR1 SEHNR, CDR2 FQNEAQ (reference sequence). CDR3 DNA sequence: TGTGCCAGCAGCCCAAGACAGGCCAAAGGCTACACCTTC. Protein sequence: CASSPRQAKGYTF.

This clone showed up just once. The CDR3, as DNA: TGTGCCAGCAGCCCGGGGACTAGCGGGAGTCTCGGCACCGGGGAGCTGTTTTTT. Translated: CASSPGTSGSLGTGELFF. V is TRBV5-4 and J is TRBJ2-2; 14 bases are a match to TRBD2. V was pared by 4 bases and J by 4 bases, with 9 bases of the junction left unmatched. Per the germline V gene, CDR1 is SGHNT and CDR2 is YYREEE (reference sequence). This CDR3 region has 18 residues. The whole variable domain, filled in from reference TRBV5-4 and TRBJ2-2, reads ETGVTQSPTHLIKTRGQQVTLRCSSQSGHNTVSWYQQALGQGPQFIFQYYREEENGRGNFPPRFSGLQFPNYSSELNVNALELDDSALYLCASSPGTSGSLGTGELFFGEGSRLTVL.

This chain links TRBV15 with TRBJ2-2; maybe TRBD2 (6 bases). Trimming took 8 bases from V and 1 from J, leaving 14 bases between them. Germline V CDR1 and CDR2: LNHNV, YYDKDF (reference sequence). The CDR3 is 15 amino acids. The CDR3 DNA is TGTGCCACCTCGGTAGAGCGGGTGAACACCGGGGAGCTGTTTTTT. It specifies CATSVERVNTGELFF.